This record concerns one T cell receptor beta chain sequence. The data stem from a study of blood T cell repertoires in COVID-19. In the study overall: From the United States, Italy and Spain came samples of acute and convalescent COVID-19. In each case, the material was cDNA or gDNA derived from T cells, B-cell-depleted T cells, or PBMCs.

This CDR3 is built from 15 residues. Per germline, CDR1 MDHEN and CDR2 SYDVKM. V gave up 2 bases and J gave up 9 bases; unmatched junction bases: 6. Source study methods: By means of reference gene primer amplification, nucleated cell counts were estimated. Profiled with immunoSEQ multiplex PCR; TCRdb holds only in-frame clones, not every one. V, J and clone size were drawn from that table, and D and trimming were deduced from the DNA. The sample lists about 50,000 clones, roughly nine tenths occurring once. The V call is TRBV28, the J call TRBJ1-6; 8 positions agree with TRBD1. This TCR derives from a human donor in a cohort sampled during active COVID-19. The sequencing sample was made of peripheral blood. The CDR3 loop is CASSLPGGNGSPLHF. The CDR3 nucleotides are TGTGCCAGCAGTTTACCAGGGGGCAATGGTTCACCCCTCCACTTT.